The 31 T cell receptor beta chains in this list originate from one sample, sequenced in a study of blood T cell repertoires in COVID-19. Only in-frame clones appear in the TCRdb table, and some are missing; sequencing was by immunoSEQ multiplex PCR. Altogether approximately 140,000 clones are present, less than 80% being singletons, with the ten largest covering less than 4.5%. Material: peripheral blood. The origin of the receptors is a man aged 60 to 69 with acute or convalescent COVID-19.

This chain connects TRBV28 to TRBJ1-2; D possibly corresponds to TRBD1 (5 bases). Trimming removed 1 base from V and 4 bases from J, with 7 bases in between. Germline-derived CDR1 and CDR2 are MDHEN and SYDVKM. CDR3 length: 13 amino acids. CDR3 residues: CASSLSTAYGYTF. CDR3 in DNA: TGTGCCAGCAGTTTATCGACAGCCTATGGCTACACCTTC.

The V call is TRBV29-1, the J call TRBJ1-1; 8 positions match TRBD1. The trim removed 5 bases at V and 4 bases at J, leaving 9 bases unmatched. Germline V lookup: CDR1 SQVTM, CDR2 ANQGSEA. The CDR3 contains 14 residues. In DNA, the CDR3 is TGCAGCGTTCGGGACAGGTCAGGGGGCACTGAAGCTTTCTTT. It yields the protein CSVRDRSGGTEAFF.

The chain couples TRBV6-6 to TRBJ1-6; 10 bases line up with TRBD1. Germline-derived CDR1 and CDR2 are MNHNY and SVGAGI (reference sequence). This CDR3 contains 15 residues. The ends lost 7 bases at V and 6 bases at J; junction bases unmatched: 6. CDR3 DNA sequence: TGTGCCAGCAAGAGAGGGACAGGGGTTAATTCACCCCTCCACTTT. It specifies CASKRGTGVNSPLHF.

This clone was detected only once. The chain joins TRBV3-1 (or the pseudogene TRBV3-2) to TRBJ2-7, with TRBD2 matching over 8 bases. Trimming at V came to 3 bases and at J to 0 bases, leaving 4 bases not matched to a gene. CDR1 and CDR2 (germline): LGHDT, YNNKEL (reference sequence). This CDR3 comprises 15 residues. The CDR3, as DNA: TGTGCCAGCAGCCAGGGAAGCGGGAGCTCCTACGAGCAGTACTTC. It is translated as CASSQGSGSSYEQYF.

This clone was counted between two and nine times. The chain combines TRBV19 with TRBJ2-7; D perhaps matches TRBD1 (6 bases). V was pared by 5 bases and J by 5 bases, with 10 bases between. CDR1 is LNHDA and CDR2 is SQIVND in the germline V gene (reference sequence). This CDR3 spans 12 amino acids. The CDR3 spells CASSPGQHEQYF. CDR3 bases: TGTGCCAGTAGTCCCGGACAGCACGAGCAGTACTTC.

The V and J genes are TRBV5-1 and TRBJ2-1; tentative D call: TRBD2 (6 bases). The V gene's germline CDR1 is SGHRS and CDR2 YFSETQ. The CDR3 runs to 15 residues. Trimming removed 4 bases from V and 0 bases from J, with 11 bases in between. The CDR3 sequence: CASSPGVSSYNEQFF. The DNA for the CDR3 is TGCGCCAGCAGCCCGGGAGTAAGCTCCTACAATGAGCAGTTCTTC.

This rearrangement joins TRBV19 to TRBJ1-5; 8 bases are a match to TRBD1. The CDR3 runs to 14 residues. CDR1 is LNHDA, CDR2 SQIVND, per germline (reference sequence). V lost 6 bases and J lost 6; bases outside the gene matches: 7. CDR3 region: CASSRGLFRQPQHF. The DNA for the CDR3 is TGTGCCAGTAGCAGGGGGCTCTTTCGTCAGCCCCAGCATTTT.

In its sample, this clone was seen once. The chain has TRBV5-4 and TRBJ1-6; D remains ambiguous. Germline CDR1 and CDR2: SGHNT and YYREEE (reference sequence). The germline V and J ends were trimmed by 0 bases and 7 bases, with 11 bases remaining between them. The CDR3 is made up of 15 amino acids. The CDR3 is CASSLDPAENSPLHF. The CDR3 bases are TGTGCCAGCAGCTTGGATCCGGCGGAAAATTCACCCCTCCACTTT.

This clone was counted once. The V and J genes are TRBV5-1 and TRBJ2-3; TRBD2 matches at 8 bases. Germline V gene data show CDR1 as SGHRS and CDR2 as YFSETQ. The CDR3 runs to 14 residues. The J segment lost 7 bases and the V segment lost 1 base, leaving 5 bases of the junction unmatched. The CDR3 nucleotides read TGCGCCAGCAGCTTGATCGGGAGGGGGAATACGCAGTATTTT. Translated, it gives CASSLIGRGNTQYF.

This clone was recorded a few times. V usage is TRBV18 and J usage is TRBJ2-1, with unresolved D. V was trimmed by 0 bases and J by 5 bases, leaving 8 bases between them. The CDR3 consists of 14 residues. Germline-derived CDR1 and CDR2 are KGHSH and LQKENI. In DNA, the CDR3 is TGTGCCAGCTCACCACCGAACGGAGACAATGAGCAGTTCTTC. Its protein is CASSPPNGDNEQFF.

The chain carries TRBV28 and TRBJ1-4; possibly TRBD1 for D (5 bases). V lost 5 bases, J lost 2 bases, and 15 bases lay in between. This CDR3 region has 16 residues. CDR1 MDHEN and CDR2 SYDVKM come from the germline V gene. In nucleotides, the CDR3 is TGTGCCAGCAGTCCACATATCGGGGGGACTAATGAAAAACTGTTTTTT. Protein: CASSPHIGGTNEKLFF.

The chain carries TRBV27 and TRBJ1-1; no firm D call. This CDR3 comprises 13 residues. V was trimmed by 6 bases and J by 3 bases, leaving 11 bases between them. Germline-derived CDR1 and CDR2 are MNHEY and SMNVEV (reference sequence). CDR3 sequence (DNA): TGTGCCAGCAGAACAAAGTCTGACACTGAAGCTTTCTTT. Translated, it gives CASRTKSDTEAFF.

This rearrangement joins TRBV5-5 to TRBJ2-5; 7 bases agree with TRBD2. The V gene end was trimmed by 4 bases and the J gene end by 1 base; junction bases not matched to a gene: 4. The CDR3 is 14 residues long. Germline assignment: CDR1 SGHKS and CDR2 YYEKEE (reference sequence). As DNA, the CDR3 is TGTGCCAGCAGCCCCCTAGCGGCCCAAGAGACCCAGTACTTC. It is translated as CASSPLAAQETQYF.

The rearrangement joins TRBV18 to TRBJ2-7; D possibly corresponds to TRBD2 (5 bases). The germline V and J ends were trimmed by 6 bases and 2 bases, with 14 bases remaining between them. This CDR3 has 14 residues. The germline V gene encodes CDR1 KGHSH and CDR2 LQKENI. The CDR3: CASSMQAEAYEQYF. The CDR3 DNA is TGTGCCAGCTCCATGCAGGCGGAGGCCTACGAGCAGTACTTC.

The chain couples TRBV28 to TRBJ2-3, with D possibly being TRBD2 (6 bases). Germline V gene sequence: CDR1 MDHEN, CDR2 SYDVKM. V was cut by 5 bases and J by 1 base, with 10 bases left in between. This CDR3 contains 14 residues. The CDR3 is CASSLAHRTDTQYF. CDR3 nucleotides: TGTGCCAGCAGTCTAGCGCACCGCACAGATACGCAGTATTTT.

The rearrangement joins TRBV6-1 to TRBJ1-1, with D perhaps TRBD1 (5 bases). The CDR3 length is 15 residues. Germline V gives CDR1 MNHNS, CDR2 SASEGT. V lost 1 base to trimming and J lost 5 bases, with 14 bases between them. This CDR3 reads CASSEGAGLVTEAFF. As DNA, the CDR3 is TGTGCCAGCAGTGAAGGTGCAGGGTTGGTGACTGAAGCTTTCTTT.

V and J are TRBV7-9 and TRBJ2-1, with D possibly TRBD1 on 5 matching bases. The CDR3 consists of 12 residues. The germline CDR1 and CDR2 sequences are SEHNR and FQNEAQ (reference sequence). V dropped 8 bases and J dropped 10 bases, with 15 bases sitting between them. The CDR3 is CASGYPWGEQFF. CDR3 in DNA: TGTGCCAGCGGCTACCCTTGGGGCGAGCAGTTCTTC.

This clone was detected once. The J gene is TRBJ1-5, the V gene TRBV28; D possibly corresponds to TRBD1 (5 bases). Germline-derived CDR1 and CDR2 are MDHEN and SYDVKM. This CDR3 has 12 residues. Between the trimmed V and J ends, which lost 3 bases and 6 bases, there was a span of 6 bases. The DNA of the CDR3 is TGTGCCAGCAGTTTCGGGGGTCAGCCCCAGCATTTT. Translation gives CASSFGGQPQHF.

V gene TRBV14 combines with J gene TRBJ1-1; 7 positions agree with TRBD1. J was trimmed by 6 bases and V by 0 bases; bases with no gene match: 7. This CDR3 is built from 15 residues. The germline gives CDR1 SGHDN, CDR2 FVKESK. CDR3 protein: CASSQDQHRGSEAFF. The CDR3, as DNA: TGTGCCAGCAGCCAAGATCAACACAGGGGTTCTGAAGCTTTCTTT.

V gene TRBV7-2 combines with J gene TRBJ1-4, with 8 bases matching TRBD1. Trimming cost V 5 bases and J 16 bases; bases outside gene matches: 9. This CDR3 region has 12 residues. Germline assignment: CDR1 SGHTA and CDR2 FQGNSA. The CDR3 is CASSLMTGAPFF. The CDR3 region has the DNA TGTGCCAGCAGCCTTATGACAGGGGCCCCGTTTTTT.

The chain's CDR3 is CASSHSTSGSYEQYF. In DNA form, the CDR3 reads TGTGCCAGCAGCCACTCGACTAGCGGGAGCTACGAGCAGTACTTC. The V gene is TRBV4-2, the J gene TRBJ2-7; 12 bases line up with TRBD2. Germline V gene sequence: CDR1 LGHNA, CDR2 YNFKEQ. The CDR3 loop spans 15 amino acids. V trimming: 3 bases; J trimming: 3 bases; junction bases outside the gene matches: 3.

DNA for the CDR3: TGTGCCAGCAGCCGACAGGGTACGAACACCGGGGAGCTGTTTTTT. Amino acids: CASSRQGTNTGELFF. The V gene is TRBV5-5, the J gene TRBJ2-2; 7 positions match TRBD1. Germline CDR1 reads SGHKS; CDR2 reads YYEKEE (reference sequence). The V and J ends lost 4 bases and 0 bases, in that order; junction bases with no gene match: 3. The CDR3 loop spans 15 amino acids.

The chain couples TRBV6-2 or TRBV6-3 to TRBJ2-7; the D is unclear. V gave up 2 bases and J gave up 2 bases, with 4 bases separating them. Germline V CDR1 and CDR2: MNHEY, SVGEGT. CDR3 length: 12 amino acids. The CDR3 loop is CASSYPPYEQYF. The CDR3 DNA is TGTGCCAGCAGTTACCCTCCCTACGAGCAGTACTTC.

The CDR3 is CSASDGASNQPQHF. CDR3 DNA sequence: TGCAGTGCTAGTGACGGAGCTAGCAATCAGCCCCAGCATTTT. The gene calls are TRBV20-1 and TRBJ1-5; D remains unclear. With 3 bases removed from V and 0 bases from J, the gap between germline ends came to 9 bases. The CDR3 loop spans 14 amino acids. The V gene's germline CDR1 is DFQATT and CDR2 SNEGSKA (reference sequence).

In this sample, this clone turned up once. The J gene is TRBJ1-5, the V gene TRBV19; possibly TRBD1 for D (6 bases). The CDR3 runs to 16 residues. CDR1 is LNHDA, CDR2 SQIVND, per germline (reference sequence). Trimming removed 3 bases at V and 0 bases at J, with 12 bases between. In nucleotides, the CDR3 is TGTGCCAGTAGTATTGGGACACATAATAGCAATCAGCCCCAGCATTTT. Its translation is CASSIGTHNSNQPQHF.

The genes are TRBV28 and TRBJ1-5; D might be TRBD1 (6 bases). Germline-derived CDR1 and CDR2 are MDHEN and SYDVKM. The V end was cut by 7 bases, the J end by 4 bases, with 14 bases between. The CDR3 runs 14 residues. The CDR3 protein is CASILTGPNQPQHF. The DNA of the CDR3 is TGTGCCAGCATCCTGACAGGACCAAATCAGCCCCAGCATTTT. The full variable domain, in which reference TRBV28 and TRBJ1-5 provide the parts outside the CDR3, is DVKVTQSSRYLVKRTGEKVFLECVQDMDHENMFWYRQDPGLGLRLIYFSYDVKMKEKGDIPEGYSVSREKKERFSLILESASTNQTSMYLCASILTGPNQPQHFGDGTRLSIL.

In this sample, this clone turned up a few times. This CDR3 reads CASSRSGKPDTQYF. DNA of the CDR3: TGTGCCAGCAGCCGTAGCGGGAAACCAGATACGCAGTATTTT. The chain uses TRBV7-2 and TRBJ2-3; 8 bases line up with TRBD2. The CDR3 is 14 residues long. Germline-derived CDR1 and CDR2 are SGHTA and FQGNSA. V lost 5 bases to trimming and J lost 4 bases; unmatched junction nucleotides: 5.

V and J are TRBV29-1 and TRBJ2-7; 9 nucleotides align to TRBD1. The germline gives CDR1 SQVTM, CDR2 ANQGSEA. Trimming at V came to 7 bases and at J to 7 bases, leaving 11 bases not matched to a gene. The CDR3 has 13 residues. For the CDR3, the DNA is TGCAGCGCCCGAGGGGACAGGGCGCGGGAGCAGTACTTC. Amino acid sequence: CSARGDRAREQYF.

The J gene is TRBJ1-5, the V gene TRBV2, with D uncertain. CDR1 is SNHLY and CDR2 is FYNNEI in the germline V gene. Between the trimmed V and J ends, which lost 6 bases and 5 bases, there was a span of 11 bases. CDR3 length: 13 amino acids. CDR3 amino acids: CASSALRDQPQHF. The DNA of the CDR3 is TGTGCCAGCAGCGCCCTTCGCGATCAGCCCCAGCATTTT.

The rearrangement joins TRBV7-9 to TRBJ2-7; TRBD2 matches 11 bases. The CDR3 loop spans 15 amino acids. Per germline, CDR1 SEHNR and CDR2 FQNEAQ (reference sequence). V was clipped by 3 bases and J by 12 bases; unmatched bases: 13. DNA for the CDR3: TGTGCCAGCAGCTTGGGGGACGCTCTAGCGGGAGGACTGTACTTC. This translates into CASSLGDALAGGLYF.

V and J are TRBV7-6 and TRBJ2-2; 11 bases map to TRBD2. V was pared by 2 bases and J by 6 bases, with 5 bases of the junction left unmatched. Germline assignment: CDR1 SGHVS and CDR2 FNYEAQ. This CDR3 region has 16 residues. CDR3 in amino acids: CASSLSLAGGPGELFF. The CDR3, as DNA: TGTGCCAGCAGCTTAAGTCTAGCGGGGGGTCCCGGGGAGCTGTTTTTT.